This TCR beta chain was found in a study of cytomegalovirus exposure and HLA in healthy donors. Overall study results and limits: Being productive about 87% or about 30% of the time was typical of most TCR beta V segments in an earlier analysis. In vitro, a few CMV-associated chains proved specific for CMV antigens.

The PCR ran on 60 Vbeta and 13 Jbeta primers. Original processing notes: An analysis performed later counted 75 million to 80 million unique TCR beta chains (approximately 10 million of them shared). TCRdb's copy holds only in-frame clones and misses some; the assay was immunoSEQ multiplex PCR. V and J calls and clone size follow that table, whereas D and trimming were derived from the DNA. The data show some 70,000 clones, around 80% seen once. This CDR3 has 15 residues. The V gene's germline CDR1 is MGHRA and CDR2 YSYEKL. V lost 2 bases, J lost 0 bases, and 10 bases lay in between. Comment on this clone: What it recognizes is unknown.

The clonotype originates from a man aged 45 to 65 in good health and CMV-seronegative. Sequencing input: PBMCs. The genes are TRBV4-1 and TRBJ2-5, with D maybe TRBD1 (6 bases). The CDR3 DNA sequence: TGCGCCAGCAGCCAAATGGACAGAGACCAAGAGACCCAGTACTTC. It translates to CASSQMDRDQETQYF.